A single sample is the source of the 29 T cell receptor beta chains below, sequenced in a study of T cell therapy after organ transplantation. Documented time point: 20-29 weeks after completion of therapy. The method was immunoSEQ multiplex PCR; TCRdb's version includes in-frame clones alone and lacks a portion of them. The sample includes 1,500 to 2,000 clones, roughly 89% seen only once; the top ten take roughly 44%. These receptors lack a known antigen. Sample: CD8+ T cells from blood, taken after autologous CMV-specific T cell therapy. These receptors were obtained from a human patient who had received a solid organ transplant and had CMV disease. Some T cells may trace back to the graft donor.

The chain links TRBV30 to TRBJ2-7, with D hard to call. The CDR3 is made up of 14 amino acids. The germline V and J ends were trimmed by 3 bases and 3 bases, with 15 bases remaining between them. Per the germline V gene, CDR1 is GTSNPN and CDR2 is SVGIG (reference sequence). CDR3 region: CAWSLVGQNYEQYF. The CDR3 bases are TGTGCCTGGAGCCTCGTCGGGCAAAACTACGAGCAGTACTTC.

The genes are TRBV4-3 and TRBJ1-5; perhaps TRBD1 as D (5 bases). The CDR3 has 17 residues. CDR1 is LGHNA and CDR2 is YSLEER in the germline V gene. The ends were cut back, 3 bases at V and 2 bases at J, with 17 bases in the middle. The CDR3 nucleotides read TGCGCCAGCAGCCAGGATTTTCCCGGGACGGGCAATCAGCCCCAGCATTTT. Its translation: CASSQDFPGTGNQPQHF.

The chain employs TRBV7-9 and TRBJ1-1, with D unresolved. V was pared by 5 bases and J by 4 bases, with 14 bases between. The CDR3 covers 14 residues. CDR1 is SEHNR, CDR2 FQNEAQ, per germline (reference sequence). The CDR3 nucleotides are TGTGCCAGCAGCCTCCGAAAGGGTCCCACTGAAGCTTTCTTT. This translates into CASSLRKGPTEAFF.

This clone was detected once. The chain carries TRBV28 and TRBJ2-7; 8 nucleotides align to TRBD1. The CDR3 totals 14 residues. With V trimmed by 4 bases and J by 5 bases, 7 bases remained unmatched. Germline-derived CDR1 and CDR2 are MDHEN and SYDVKM. The DNA of the CDR3 is TGTGCCAGCAGTTACCAGGGGGCGTTAAACGAGCAGTACTTC. Its protein is CASSYQGALNEQYF.

This clone was seen just once. The chain links TRBV7-9 to TRBJ2-1; D uncertain. V lost 1 base and J 4 bases, leaving 14 bases between the germline ends. This CDR3 spans 16 amino acids. The V gene's germline CDR1 is SEHNR and CDR2 FQNEAQ (reference sequence). CDR3: CASSLEVTSLYNEQFF. For the CDR3, the DNA is TGTGCCAGCAGCTTAGAAGTGACCTCCCTTTACAATGAGCAGTTCTTC. Using reference TRBV7-9 and TRBJ2-1 for the parts outside the CDR3, the full variable domain is DTGVSQNPRHKITKRGQNVTFRCDPISEHNRLYWYRQTLGQGPEFLTYFQNEAQLEKSRLLSDRFSAERPKGSFSTLEIQRTEQGDSAMYLCASSLEVTSLYNEQFFGPGTRLTVL.

This chain uses TRBV30 with TRBJ2-7, with 8 bases that match TRBD1. The CDR3 loop spans 14 amino acids. Germline-derived CDR1 and CDR2 are GTSNPN and SVGIG (reference sequence). V trimming: 2 bases; J trimming: 3 bases; junction bases outside the gene matches: 6. As DNA, the CDR3 is TGTGCCTGGAGTCGTGGGACAGGAATCTACGAGCAGTACTTC. This translates into CAWSRGTGIYEQYF.

The chain combines TRBV19 with TRBJ2-1; D tentatively reads TRBD1 or TRBD2 (5 bases each). Per germline, CDR1 LNHDA and CDR2 SQIVND (reference sequence). V was shortened by 5 bases and J by 5 bases, with 13 bases between the two germline ends. This CDR3 is built from 14 residues. The CDR3, as DNA: TGTGCCAGTAGTCCCGGGACCCCTAACAATGAGCAGTTCTTC. Translation: CASSPGTPNNEQFF.

The chain links TRBV25-1 to TRBJ1-2, with D possibly matching TRBD1 (6 bases). The germline V and J ends were trimmed by 6 bases and 3 bases, with 17 bases remaining between them. This CDR3 has 15 amino acids. CDR1 MGHDK and CDR2 SYGVNS come from the germline V gene. In nucleotides, the CDR3 is TGTGCCAGCAGGGAGACAGGCCGAGCCGACTATGGCTACACCTTC. The encoded protein is CASRETGRADYGYTF.

The chain has TRBV9 and TRBJ2-7; 7 bases are shared with TRBD1. After removal of 0 bases from V and 5 bases from J, the junction contained 8 bases not matched to a gene. This CDR3 comprises 15 residues. Germline V gives CDR1 SGDLS, CDR2 YYNGEE. Here the CDR3 reads CASSVEGQWQDEQYF. As DNA, the CDR3 is TGTGCCAGCAGCGTAGAGGGACAGTGGCAGGACGAGCAGTACTTC.

V usage is TRBV6-1 and J usage is TRBJ1-1, with D possibly being TRBD1 (6 bases). The V gene lost 5 bases and the J gene lost 0 bases, with 10 bases spanning the gap. Germline V gene lookup returns CDR1 MNHNS and CDR2 SASEGT. The CDR3 is 14 amino acids. The CDR3 here is CASSIRGMNTEAFF. The CDR3 DNA is TGTGCCAGCAGTATCAGGGGTATGAACACTGAAGCTTTCTTT.

J is TRBJ2-2 and V is TRBV27; unclear D gene. The CDR3 covers 12 residues. The V gene's germline CDR1 is MNHEY and CDR2 SMNVEV (reference sequence). V shed 5 bases and J shed 4 bases, with 5 bases lying between them. The CDR3 sequence: CASSPVTGELFF. The CDR3 bases are TGTGCCAGCAGTCCAGTCACCGGGGAGCTGTTTTTT.

DNA of the CDR3: TGTGCCAGCAGTGACGTTAGTAGCACAGATACGCAGTATTTT. This encodes CASSDVSSTDTQYF. The chain combines TRBV2 with TRBJ2-3; no definite D call. V gave up 3 bases and J gave up 0 bases, with 7 bases separating them. The CDR3 has 14 residues. Germline values: CDR1 SNHLY, CDR2 FYNNEI.

The chain employs TRBV7-9 and TRBJ2-7; D possibly corresponds to TRBD2 (6 bases). The CDR3 contains 14 residues. The V gene lost 5 bases and the J gene lost 3 bases, with 14 bases spanning the gap. Germline loops: CDR1 SEHNR, CDR2 FQNEAQ (reference sequence). As DNA, the CDR3 is TGTGCCAGCAGCCCCCAGCGGGCAATCTACGAGCAGTACTTC. Its protein product is CASSPQRAIYEQYF.

This clone turned up a few times. The gene calls are TRBV13 and TRBJ1-6; D is unresolved. CDR3 size: 15 residues. V lost 5 bases, J lost 10 bases, and 18 bases lay in between. Germline V lookup: CDR1 PRHDT, CDR2 FYEKMQ (reference sequence). The CDR3 is CASSQSQDMESPLHF. DNA for the CDR3: TGTGCCAGCAGCCAAAGCCAGGATATGGAATCACCCCTCCACTTT.

This rearrangement joins TRBV28 to TRBJ2-5; D perhaps matches TRBD1 (6 bases). This CDR3 has 12 amino acids. V was pared by 4 bases and J by 7 bases, with 10 bases between. Germline V gene sequence: CDR1 MDHEN, CDR2 SYDVKM. The CDR3 loop is CASSWGPRTQYF. Here the CDR3 DNA reads TGTGCCAGCAGTTGGGGGCCACGGACCCAGTACTTC.

The gene calls are TRBV6-1 and TRBJ2-1; 7 positions agree with TRBD2. The CDR3 extends over 17 amino acids. Germline V gives CDR1 MNHNS, CDR2 SASEGT. Trimming removed 4 bases from V and 4 bases from J; junction bases left unmatched: 13. CDR3 sequence (DNA): TGTGCCAGCAGTGGAACCTTCTTGAGCGGGGCATACAATGAGCAGTTCTTC. Its translation is CASSGTFLSGAYNEQFF.

The chain links TRBV27 to TRBJ1-1; weak D call: TRBD1 (6 bases). This CDR3 spans 14 amino acids. Trimming pared 6 bases from V and 4 bases from J, leaving 15 bases between. Germline lookup yields CDR1 MNHEY and CDR2 SMNVEV (reference sequence). The CDR3 sequence: CASSLRGGSTEAFF. The CDR3 nucleotides are TGTGCCAGCAGCCTCAGGGGTGGGAGCACTGAAGCTTTCTTT.

The chain combines TRBV4-1 with TRBJ2-1; no clear D. In germline, CDR1 is MGHRA, CDR2 YSYEKL. The V and J ends lost 0 bases and 8 bases respectively, with 11 bases between them. The CDR3 has 14 amino acids. Here the CDR3 reads CASSQDLGWDEQFF. CDR3 sequence (DNA): TGCGCCAGCAGCCAAGACTTGGGCTGGGATGAGCAGTTCTTC.

This chain's CDR3 is CASSLFHMGGNTGELFF. As DNA, the CDR3 is TGTGCCAGCAGTTTATTTCACATGGGGGGGAACACCGGGGAGCTGTTTTTT. The chain is built from TRBV27 and TRBJ2-2, with D possibly being TRBD2 (6 bases). Trimming removed 1 base from V and 1 base from J, with 13 bases in between. There are 17 residues in the CDR3. Germline lookup yields CDR1 MNHEY and CDR2 SMNVEV (reference sequence).

V is TRBV9 and J is TRBJ2-1; 10 bases agree with TRBD2. Germline V gives CDR1 SGDLS, CDR2 YYNGEE. V lost 4 bases and J lost 7; bases outside the gene matches: 8. This CDR3 spans 15 amino acids. The CDR3 coding sequence is TGTGCCAGCAGCCCCAGCGGGGGGGCCTGGAATGAGCAGTTCTTC. It yields the protein CASSPSGGAWNEQFF.

The chain carries TRBV27 and TRBJ2-7; D call uncertain. The CDR3 runs 13 residues. The germline V and J ends were trimmed by 6 bases and 2 bases, with 11 bases remaining between them. In germline, CDR1 is MNHEY, CDR2 SMNVEV (reference sequence). The CDR3 spells CASSPSVTYEQYF. Written as DNA, the CDR3 is TGTGCCAGCAGCCCCTCTGTAACCTACGAGCAGTACTTC.

This rearrangement joins TRBV30 to TRBJ2-1, with 10 positions matching TRBD2. CDR1 is GTSNPN and CDR2 is SVGIG in the germline V gene (reference sequence). V lost 8 bases to trimming and J lost 0 bases; unmatched junction nucleotides: 4. The CDR3 runs to 14 residues. The chain's CDR3 is CAGTSAFSYNEQFF. CDR3 DNA sequence: TGTGCCGGGACTAGCGCGTTCTCCTACAATGAGCAGTTCTTC.

This chain connects TRBV5-6 to TRBJ1-4; D call uncertain. CDR1 is SGHDT and CDR2 is YYEEEE in the germline V gene. Trimming shortened V by 2 bases and J by 7 bases, and 9 bases separated the two germline ends. The CDR3 is made up of 13 amino acids. For the CDR3, the DNA is TGTGCCAGCAGCTTCTCTTCGACTGAAAAACTGTTTTTT. Its protein is CASSFSSTEKLFF.

As regards this clone: One end of the junction does not line up with germline, which may come from a read error. The chain recombines TRBV4-1 with TRBJ2-6, with D possibly TRBD2 on 5 matching bases. Looked up from germline, CDR1 is MGHRA and CDR2 is YSYEKL. The CDR3 extends over 16 amino acids. The CDR3 sequence is CASSQVGFSGVNVLTF. CDR3 bases: TGCGCCAGCAGCCAAGTAGGTTTCTCCGGGGTCAACGTCCTGACTTTC.

V and J are TRBV5-6 and TRBJ2-5, with a weak D call TRBD1 (6 bases). The CDR3 is 14 residues long. The germline gives CDR1 SGHDT, CDR2 YYEEEE. Trimming left V 0 bases short and J 5 bases short, with 11 bases between. As DNA, the CDR3 is TGTGCCAGCAGCTTGGCCTACAGGGAGGAGACCCAGTACTTC. Translating it yields CASSLAYREETQYF.

V gene TRBV7-9 combines with J gene TRBJ2-5; D unclear. Per the germline V gene, CDR1 is SEHNR and CDR2 is FQNEAQ (reference sequence). The CDR3 sequence is 13 residues long. V lost 5 bases and J lost 1, with 8 bases in between. This CDR3 is CASSQTVQETQYF. CDR3 sequence (DNA): TGTGCCAGCAGCCAAACCGTCCAAGAGACCCAGTACTTC.

J is TRBJ2-1 and V is TRBV6-6; the D gene could be TRBD1 or TRBD2 (5 bases each). CDR1 is MNHNY and CDR2 is SVGAGI in the germline V gene (reference sequence). The CDR3 sequence is 15 residues long. V was shortened by 4 bases and J by 3 bases, with 13 bases between the two germline ends. In nucleotides, the CDR3 is TGTGCCAGCAGTTTGGGGGAAGGGGTCTACAATGAGCAGTTCTTC. It specifies CASSLGEGVYNEQFF.

The J gene is TRBJ2-2, the V gene TRBV13; no definite D call. The CDR3 runs 15 residues. V was trimmed by 5 bases and J by 1 base, leaving 11 bases between them. Germline CDR1 is PRHDT and CDR2 is FYEKMQ (reference sequence). In DNA, the CDR3 is TGTGCCAGCAGCGTGATCCTGGGGAACACCGGGGAGCTGTTTTTT. Translated: CASSVILGNTGELFF.

The chain couples TRBV27 to TRBJ2-3; TRBD2 aligns across 9 bases. CDR1 and CDR2 from the germline V gene are MNHEY and SMNVEV (reference sequence). The CDR3 extends over 15 amino acids. The trim removed 6 bases at V and 0 bases at J, leaving 4 bases unmatched. This CDR3 reads CASSLLAGSTDTQYF. The DNA for the CDR3 is TGTGCCAGCAGCTTGCTAGCGGGAAGCACAGATACGCAGTATTTT.